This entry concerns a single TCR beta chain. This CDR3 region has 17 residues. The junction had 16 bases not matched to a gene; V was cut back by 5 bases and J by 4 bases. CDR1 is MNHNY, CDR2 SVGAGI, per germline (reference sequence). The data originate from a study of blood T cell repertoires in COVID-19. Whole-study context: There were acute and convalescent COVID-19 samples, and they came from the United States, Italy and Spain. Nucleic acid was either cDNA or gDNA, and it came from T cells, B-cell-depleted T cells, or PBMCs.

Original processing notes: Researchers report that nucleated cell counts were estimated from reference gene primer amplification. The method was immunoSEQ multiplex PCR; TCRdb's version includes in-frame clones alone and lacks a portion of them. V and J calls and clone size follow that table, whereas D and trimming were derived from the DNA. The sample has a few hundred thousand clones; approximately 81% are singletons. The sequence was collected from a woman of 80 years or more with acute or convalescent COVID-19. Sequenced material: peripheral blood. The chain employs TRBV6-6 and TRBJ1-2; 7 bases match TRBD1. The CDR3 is CASSPTLRDRSIYGYTF. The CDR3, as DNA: TGTGCCAGCAGTCCGACCTTGAGGGACAGATCTATCTATGGCTACACCTTC.